This T cell receptor (beta chain) comes out of a study of CD8 T cells in Susac syndrome. Study-level points and caveats: Acknowledgment was made by the study that its TCR sequencing and HLA analysis involved a relatively small number of individuals.

Between the trimmed V and J ends, which lost 4 bases and 7 bases, there was a span of 10 bases. The length of the CDR3 is 12 residues. Germline CDR1 ENHRY, CDR2 SYGVKD. Of note for this clonotype: The antigen is not known.

Susac syndrome patients met recently defined diagnostic criteria for definite or probable disease. Negative isolation yielded CD4+ and CD8+ T cells, and FACS enriched TEMRA cells. RNA totalling roughly 0.5 to 1 ug underwent reverse transcription with random hexamers. The TCR beta CDR3 was amplified by immunoSEQ multiplex PCR across 54 Vbeta, 13 Jbeta. TCRdb itself ran the immunoSEQ multiplex PCR reads through MiXCR, one entry per CDR3 protein. The sample includes 85,000 to 130,000 distinct CDR3 sequences, 94% seen only once; the top ten take roughly 0.38%. Input material: CD8+ T cells from PBMCs. The TCR originated in a human donor with Susac syndrome. This rearrangement joins TRBV10-3 to TRBJ2-5, with no clear D. The chain's CDR3 is CAISGTNGTQYF. In nucleotides, the CDR3 is TGTGCCATCAGTGGGACCAACGGGACCCAGTACTTC.